This TCR beta chain derives from a study of naive and memory T cell subsets. Study-level results: Potentially, T cell activation and differentiation skew this RNA-based measurement.

The library had UMIs added by 3' ligation of an oligonucleotide to TCR cDNA. In this sample, this clonotype turned up many times. The antigen remains unidentified. The SP2 primer and nested alpha and beta constant region primers amplified ligated cDNA in four rounds. Using its own MiXCR run on the 5' RACE reads, TCRdb lists one record per CDR3 protein. The sample contains about 59,000 distinct CDR3 sequences, 8% of which appear only once. Germline V CDR1 and CDR2: LNHDA, SQIVND (reference sequence). V dropped 1 base and J dropped 4 bases, with 13 bases sitting between them. The CDR3 spans 15 residues. The TCR sequence derives from a female donor in good health. This chain joins TRBV19 and TRBJ1-2; tentative D call: TRBD1 (5 bases). CDR3 in amino acids: CASSIATGGSYGYTF. CDR3 in DNA: TGTGCCAGTAGTATAGCAACGGGGGGATCCTATGGCTACACCTTC.